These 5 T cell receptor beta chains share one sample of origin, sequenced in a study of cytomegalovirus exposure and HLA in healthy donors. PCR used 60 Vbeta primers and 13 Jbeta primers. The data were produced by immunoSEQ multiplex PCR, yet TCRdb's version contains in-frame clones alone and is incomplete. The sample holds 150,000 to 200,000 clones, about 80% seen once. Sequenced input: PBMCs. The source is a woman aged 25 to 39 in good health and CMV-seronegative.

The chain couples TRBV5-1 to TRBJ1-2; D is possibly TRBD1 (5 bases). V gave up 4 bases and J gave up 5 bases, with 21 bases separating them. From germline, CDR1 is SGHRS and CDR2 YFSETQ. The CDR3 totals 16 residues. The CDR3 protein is CASSPIGHKGLYGYTF. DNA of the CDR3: TGCGCCAGCAGCCCGATCGGACACAAGGGCCTATATGGCTACACCTTC.

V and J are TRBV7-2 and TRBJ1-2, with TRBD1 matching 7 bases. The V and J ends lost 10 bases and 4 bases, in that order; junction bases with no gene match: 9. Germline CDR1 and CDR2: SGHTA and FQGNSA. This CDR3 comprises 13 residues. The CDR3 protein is CATKDRNRYGYTF. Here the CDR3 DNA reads TGTGCCACCAAGGACAGGAACCGCTATGGCTACACCTTC.

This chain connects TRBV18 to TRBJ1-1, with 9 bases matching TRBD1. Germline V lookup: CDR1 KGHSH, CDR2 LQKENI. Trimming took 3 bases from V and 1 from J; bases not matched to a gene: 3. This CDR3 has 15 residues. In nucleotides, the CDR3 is TGTGCCAGCTCACCTACAGGGGGCAGGAACACTGAAGCTTTCTTT. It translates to CASSPTGGRNTEAFF. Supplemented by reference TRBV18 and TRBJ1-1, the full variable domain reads NAGVMQNPRHLVRRRGQEARLRCSPMKGHSHVYWYRQLPEEGLKFMVYLQKENIIDESGMPKERFSAEFPKEGPSILRIQQVVRGDSAAYFCASSPTGGRNTEAFFGQGTRLTVV.

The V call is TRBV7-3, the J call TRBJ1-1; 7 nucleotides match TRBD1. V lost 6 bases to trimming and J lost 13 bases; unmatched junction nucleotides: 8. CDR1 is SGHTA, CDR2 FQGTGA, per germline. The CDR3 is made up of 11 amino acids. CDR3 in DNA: TGTGCCAGCAGACCGGGACAGTTACATTTCTTT. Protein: CASRPGQLHFF.

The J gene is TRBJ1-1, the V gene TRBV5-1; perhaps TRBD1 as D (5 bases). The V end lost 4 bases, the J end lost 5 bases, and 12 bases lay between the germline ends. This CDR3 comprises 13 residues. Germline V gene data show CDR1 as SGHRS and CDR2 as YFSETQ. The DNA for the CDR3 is TGCGCCAGCAGCAGTAGGGGTTATACTGAAGCTTTCTTT. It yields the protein CASSSRGYTEAFF. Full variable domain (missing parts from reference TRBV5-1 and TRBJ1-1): KAGVTQTPRYLIKTRGQQVTLSCSPISGHRSVSWYQQTPGQGLQFLFEYFSETQRNKGNFPGRFSGRQFSNSRSEMNVSTLELGDSALYLCASSSRGYTEAFFGQGTRLTVV.